This TCR beta chain was recovered during a study of Graves' ophthalmopathy and Graves' hyperthyroidism. The study, taken as a whole, reports: Blood shared most expanded thyroid clonotypes above 0.001 frequency.

With regard to this clonotype: The target antigen is unknown.

Clinical symptoms, serum thyroxine, TRAb, thyroid ultrasound and orbital computed tomography determined diagnosis. The authors used Ficoll-Paque density gradient centrifugation to separate PBMCs. The input was around 10 ml of fresh peripheral blood. TCR beta CDR3 amplification used RNA transcripts. Amplification began with first-round RT-PCR using HTBI primers, then second-round multiplex PCR was performed. Via MiXCR, TCRdb re-called the multiplex PCR reads, giving one row per CDR3 protein. In the table there are approximately 700,000 distinct CDR3 sequences, 35% to 50% of which are singletons. The source material was peripheral blood. This sequence was found in an adult man with Graves' ophthalmopathy.

The CDR3 sequence is CSAGAGGRSYNSPLHF. The CDR3 region has the DNA TGCAGTGCTGGAGCGGGGGGGCGCTCCTATAATTCACCCCTCCACTTT. J is TRBJ1-6 and V is TRBV20-1, with TRBD1 as a possible D gene (6 bases). This CDR3 spans 16 amino acids. Germline V gene sequence: CDR1 DFQATT, CDR2 SNEGSKA (reference sequence). V lost 5 bases and J 0 bases, leaving 14 bases between the germline ends.